Below, one T cell receptor (beta chain) is given with its context. Under the authors' procedure: Amplified reference gene primers provided the basis for estimating nucleated cell counts. Data came from immunoSEQ multiplex PCR; TCRdb stores just in-frame clones and leaves some out. V, J and clone size were drawn from that table, and D and trimming were deduced from the DNA. The sample holds over 250,000 clones, approximately 91% seen once. The CDR3 covers 15 residues. CDR1 and CDR2 from the germline V gene are SGHNT and YYREEE (reference sequence). Trimming shortened V by 2 bases and J by 0 bases, and 8 bases separated the two germline ends. The sample is drawn from a study of blood T cell repertoires in COVID-19. Study-wide context: The study drew acute and convalescent COVID-19 samples from the United States, Italy and Spain. In each case, the material was cDNA or gDNA derived from T cells, B-cell-depleted T cells, or PBMCs.

The V gene is TRBV5-4, the J gene TRBJ1-4, with D possibly being TRBD1 (5 bases). The material sequenced was peripheral blood. The receptor's source is a woman aged 55-70 years with acute or convalescent COVID-19. The CDR3 protein is CASSFGGTTNEKLFF. The CDR3, as DNA: TGTGCCAGCAGCTTTGGGGGGACAACTAATGAAAAACTGTTTTTT. The complete variable domain, with remaining parts taken from reference TRBV5-4 and TRBJ1-4, reads ETGVTQSPTHLIKTRGQQVTLRCSSQSGHNTVSWYQQALGQGPQFIFQYYREEENGRGNFPPRFSGLQFPNYSSELNVNALELDDSALYLCASSFGGTTNEKLFFGSGTQLSVL.